The rows below give T cell receptor beta chains drawn from one sample of a study of blood T cell repertoires in COVID-19. TCRdb's table, derived via immunoSEQ multiplex PCR, lists solely in-frame clones and lacks some. The sample lists roughly 90,000 clones, roughly 90% occurring once. The sequenced material came from peripheral blood. Every receptor here comes from a human donor with active COVID-19. The donor label of this sample is uncertain. The conserved cysteine and the conserved F or W are not part of the CDR3 here. Each record gives: V gene, J gene, CDR3 protein.

v_call: TRBV20-1; j_call: TRBJ2-3; cdr3_aa: SARERRAQY
v_call: TRBV21-1; j_call: TRBJ1-1; cdr3_aa: ASSKGVWGGNTEAF
v_call: TRBV11-2; j_call: TRBJ1-3; cdr3_aa: ASSLVGGLNSGNTIY
v_call: TRBV6-2/TRBV6-3; j_call: TRBJ2-3; cdr3_aa: ASSYPLQGPERSTQY
v_call: TRBV27; j_call: TRBJ1-5; cdr3_aa: ASSMKTDQPQH
v_call: TRBV25-1; j_call: TRBJ2-5; cdr3_aa: ASSLTQGQETQY
v_call: TRBV6-2/TRBV6-3; j_call: TRBJ1-6; cdr3_aa: ASSLPVGDINSPLH
v_call: TRBV13; j_call: TRBJ1-6; cdr3_aa: ASSLVGRDSPLH
v_call: TRBV4-1; j_call: TRBJ1-2; cdr3_aa: ASSQKDLGWDRGNGYT
v_call: TRBV5-6; j_call: TRBJ2-4; cdr3_aa: ASSFRGGKNIQY
v_call: TRBV7-3; j_call: TRBJ2-7; cdr3_aa: ASSPNEGYEQY
v_call: TRBV19; j_call: TRBJ1-4; cdr3_aa: ASSSRDSATNEKLF
v_call: TRBV12-3/TRBV12-4; j_call: TRBJ2-7; cdr3_aa: ASSRTGSYEQY
v_call: TRBV7-2; j_call: TRBJ2-3; cdr3_aa: ASSQGQGAVDTQY
v_call: TRBV6-5; j_call: TRBJ1-6; cdr3_aa: ASSEKPNSPLH
v_call: TRBV6-2/TRBV6-3; j_call: TRBJ2-5; cdr3_aa: ASSLGQGREETQY
v_call: TRBV10-3; j_call: TRBJ1-1; cdr3_aa: AISDVPMNTEAF
v_call: TRBV5-1; j_call: TRBJ2-2; cdr3_aa: ASSLDQIGRTGELF
v_call: TRBV7-9; j_call: TRBJ1-2; cdr3_aa: ASSLDLLNYGYT
v_call: TRBV7-8; j_call: TRBJ2-7; cdr3_aa: ASSLATPTGYPYEQY
v_call: TRBV4-3; j_call: TRBJ1-4; cdr3_aa: ASSQDGRGGEKLF
v_call: TRBV27; j_call: TRBJ2-7; cdr3_aa: ASSYQEDYEQY
v_call: TRBV5-1; j_call: TRBJ2-2; cdr3_aa: ASSWGTAKSTGELF
v_call: TRBV7-9; j_call: TRBJ2-7; cdr3_aa: ASSSGTGTYEQY
v_call: TRBV3-1/TRBV3-2; j_call: TRBJ2-1; cdr3_aa: ASSQDASGGRNEQF
v_call: TRBV18; j_call: TRBJ1-5; cdr3_aa: ASSPTGSSSNQPQH
v_call: TRBV27; j_call: TRBJ1-1; cdr3_aa: ASSPLYMNTEAF
v_call: TRBV5-1; j_call: TRBJ2-7; cdr3_aa: ASSSSGGAYEQY
v_call: TRBV6-5; j_call: TRBJ2-5; cdr3_aa: ASSYTGWETQY
v_call: TRBV4-3; j_call: TRBJ2-1; cdr3_aa: ASSVGRGNGNEQF
v_call: TRBV30; j_call: TRBJ2-7; cdr3_aa: AWRTSGGPIYEQY
v_call: TRBV18; j_call: TRBJ2-4; cdr3_aa: ASSPRTGPKNIQY
v_call: TRBV7-9; j_call: TRBJ1-1; cdr3_aa: ASEGHGNTEAF
v_call: TRBV5-4; j_call: TRBJ1-6; cdr3_aa: AFSLGQSKPLH
v_call: TRBV27; j_call: TRBJ2-7; cdr3_aa: ASSQGTGGYEQY
v_call: TRBV6-5; j_call: TRBJ2-1; cdr3_aa: ASSSTASNEQF
v_call: TRBV19; j_call: TRBJ2-7; cdr3_aa: ASRASGAGVEQY
v_call: TRBV19; j_call: TRBJ1-4; cdr3_aa: ASSIVGGANEKLF
v_call: TRBV2; j_call: TRBJ1-2; cdr3_aa: ASSVHGNYGYT
v_call: TRBV6-5; j_call: TRBJ2-6; cdr3_aa: ASEGAYSGANVLT
v_call: TRBV28; j_call: TRBJ1-4; cdr3_aa: ASSRTGANEKLF
v_call: TRBV6-5; j_call: TRBJ2-7; cdr3_aa: ASSYGTGVGYEQY
v_call: TRBV15; j_call: TRBJ2-5; cdr3_aa: ATSRDLAGGPGAQY
v_call: TRBV4-1; j_call: TRBJ1-2; cdr3_aa: ASSQGAGVRNYGYT
v_call: TRBV9; j_call: TRBJ2-3; cdr3_aa: ASSVGRGFGDTQY
v_call: TRBV19; j_call: TRBJ2-3; cdr3_aa: ASSISGAADTQY